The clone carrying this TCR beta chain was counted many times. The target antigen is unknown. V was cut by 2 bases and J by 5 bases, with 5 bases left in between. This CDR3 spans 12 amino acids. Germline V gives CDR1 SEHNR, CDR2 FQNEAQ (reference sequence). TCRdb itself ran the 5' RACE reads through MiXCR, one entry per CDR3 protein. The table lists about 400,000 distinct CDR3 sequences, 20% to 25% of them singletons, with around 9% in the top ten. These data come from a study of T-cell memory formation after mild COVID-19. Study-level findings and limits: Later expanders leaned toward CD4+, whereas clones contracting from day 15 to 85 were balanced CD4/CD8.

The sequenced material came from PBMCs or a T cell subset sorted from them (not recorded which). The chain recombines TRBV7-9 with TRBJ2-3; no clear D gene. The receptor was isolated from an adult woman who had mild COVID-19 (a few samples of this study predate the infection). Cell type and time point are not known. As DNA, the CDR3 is TGTGCCAGCAGCTTATCGGGAGATACGCAGTATTTT. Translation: CASSLSGDTQYF.